This TCR beta chain was sequenced for a study of cytomegalovirus exposure and HLA in healthy donors. A note on this clone: The target antigen is unknown.

Study-level points and caveats: Among the most significant clusters, several appeared linked to common viral pathogens in a later analysis. Reportedly, cytomegalovirus status was diagnosed with high sensitivity and specificity. The authors judged a highly shared variant cluster likely a sequencing artifact. Listed as cytomegalovirus-associated were around 160 TCR beta chains.

PCR primers comprised 60 Vbeta and 13 Jbeta primers. TCRdb's table, derived via immunoSEQ multiplex PCR, lists solely in-frame clones and lacks some. Seen here are about 65,000 clones, around three quarters observed once, and the top ten hold about 4.7%. This CDR3 is 15 amino acids long. Losses at the gene ends were 0 bases for V and 8 bases for J; bases not matched to a gene: 4. Germline CDR1 and CDR2: SGHDN and FVKESK. This clonotype was obtained from a woman aged 25 to 39 in good health and CMV-seronegative. This chain connects TRBV14 to TRBJ2-7; TRBD2 aligns across 13 bases. The sample was PBMCs. This chain's CDR3 is CASSQDRLAGGQQYF. The CDR3 bases are TGTGCCAGCAGCCAAGATCGACTAGCGGGGGGCCAGCAGTACTTC.